Following are 24 T cell receptor beta chains from one sample sequenced in a study of cytomegalovirus exposure and HLA in healthy donors. The PCR used 60 Vbeta and 13 Jbeta primers. The protocol was immunoSEQ multiplex PCR, while the TCRdb copy is restricted to in-frame clones and leaves out a portion. The sample shows some 120,000 clones, 75% of them seen only once. Specimen: PBMCs. The receptors derive from a man younger than 45 in good health and CMV-seronegative.

This clone was seen a few times. The genes are TRBV15 and TRBJ2-1; unclear D gene. The germline V and J ends were trimmed by 0 bases and 15 bases, with 12 bases remaining between them. CDR3 size: 12 residues. Germline assignment: CDR1 LNHNV and CDR2 YYDKDF (reference sequence). CDR3 loop: CATSRETTSSFF. Written as DNA, the CDR3 is TGTGCCACCAGCAGAGAAACAACCAGTTCGTTCTTC.

The chain employs TRBV6-5 and TRBJ2-7; a possible D gene is TRBD1 (6 bases). V dropped 6 bases and J dropped 4 bases, with 13 bases sitting between them. Germline V lookup: CDR1 MNHEY, CDR2 SVGAGI. CDR3 length equals 13 residues. CDR3 bases: TGTGCCAGCAGCCCGACAGGACATTACGAGCAGTACTTC. Its translation: CASSPTGHYEQYF.

This clone was found a few times. The chain links TRBV7-2 to TRBJ2-1, with 11 bases that match TRBD2. CDR1 is SGHTA, CDR2 FQGNSA, per germline. With 3 bases clipped from V and 5 bases from J, the junction kept 6 bases outside the gene matches. The CDR3 runs 16 residues. The chain's CDR3 is CASSLNSGGGHNEQFF. CDR3 bases: TGTGCCAGCAGCTTGAATAGCGGGGGGGGACACAATGAGCAGTTCTTC.

This clone has just a few counts. The V and J genes are TRBV6-1 and TRBJ1-2; 7 bases agree with TRBD1. From germline, CDR1 is MNHNS and CDR2 SASEGT. With V trimmed by 4 bases and J by 5 bases, 13 bases remained unmatched. The CDR3 contains 16 residues. This CDR3 is CASSALFGGGGYGYTF. CDR3 nucleotides: TGTGCCAGCAGTGCCTTATTTGGAGGGGGCGGGTATGGCTACACCTTC.

The V call is TRBV5-1, the J call TRBJ1-2; D call uncertain. The germline V gene has CDR1 SGHRS and CDR2 YFSETQ. Deletions cut 0 bases from V and 2 bases from J, with 8 bases between. The CDR3 extends over 14 amino acids. CDR3 sequence: CASSLDGRNYGYTF. The DNA for the CDR3 is TGCGCCAGCAGCTTGGACGGGAGAAACTATGGCTACACCTTC. Full variable domain (remainder filled in from reference TRBV5-1 and TRBJ1-2): KAGVTQTPRYLIKTRGQQVTLSCSPISGHRSVSWYQQTPGQGLQFLFEYFSETQRNKGNFPGRFSGRQFSNSRSEMNVSTLELGDSALYLCASSLDGRNYGYTFGSGTRLTVV.

This clone was counted once. This chain links TRBV30 with TRBJ2-7; 7 bases fit TRBD2. The germline gives CDR1 GTSNPN, CDR2 SVGIG (reference sequence). The CDR3 extends over 14 amino acids. Trimming cost V 6 bases and J 4 bases; bases outside gene matches: 12. CDR3 DNA: TGTGCCTGCCGACGAAGGCGGGAGCTATACGAGCAGTACTTC. It yields the protein CACRRRRELYEQYF.

This rearrangement joins TRBV19 to TRBJ1-5; TRBD1 matches at 7 bases. There are 13 residues in the CDR3. Germline CDR1 LNHDA, CDR2 SQIVND (reference sequence). Unmatched junction bases numbered 5, after V lost 5 bases and J lost 7 bases. The CDR3 spells CASSPRGWQPQHF. DNA for the CDR3: TGTGCCAGTAGTCCCAGGGGGTGGCAGCCCCAGCATTTT.

The chain recombines TRBV7-2 with TRBJ1-2; TRBD1 matches at 8 bases. Germline V gene lookup returns CDR1 SGHTA and CDR2 FQGNSA. V lost 5 bases to trimming and J lost 2 bases; unmatched junction nucleotides: 4. CDR3 size: 14 residues. As DNA, the CDR3 is TGTGCCAGCAGCGGGACAGGACAAAACTATGGCTACACCTTC. It codes for CASSGTGQNYGYTF.

This chain joins TRBV7-6 and TRBJ1-2, with D hard to call. CDR3 length equals 13 residues. Germline lookup yields CDR1 SGHVS and CDR2 FNYEAQ. V shed 6 bases and J shed 5 bases, with 13 bases lying between them. The CDR3 spells CASSPRKIYGYTF. In DNA form, the CDR3 reads TGTGCCAGCAGTCCGAGAAAGATTTATGGCTACACCTTC.

By share of the sample, this clone is medium-sized (0.01 to 0.1%). The J gene is TRBJ2-6, the V gene TRBV4-2; a weak D match, TRBD2 (6 bases). Germline CDR1 and CDR2: LGHNA and YNFKEQ. This CDR3 has 15 residues. With 4 bases removed from V and 2 bases from J, the gap between germline ends came to 9 bases. In DNA form, the CDR3 reads TGTGCCAGCAGCCCCCGACTAGCTGGGGCCAACGTCCTGACTTTC. This translates into CASSPRLAGANVLTF.

The rearrangement uses TRBV18 and TRBJ1-5; D ambiguous. The CDR3 totals 17 residues. Trimming removed 3 bases from V and 2 bases from J, with 17 bases in between. The V gene's germline CDR1 is KGHSH and CDR2 LQKENI. CDR3 region: CASSPTESISGNQPQHF. The DNA for the CDR3 is TGTGCCAGCTCACCGACTGAAAGTATATCTGGCAATCAGCCCCAGCATTTT.

The J gene is TRBJ2-2, the V gene TRBV2, with D maybe TRBD1 (5 bases). Germline V gene data show CDR1 as SNHLY and CDR2 as FYNNEI. Trimming removed 5 bases at V and 2 bases at J, with 12 bases between. The CDR3 covers 15 residues. The CDR3 DNA reads TGTGCCAGCAGTCTAGACAGATTCAACACCGGGGAGCTGTTTTTT. The encoded protein is CASSLDRFNTGELFF.

This clone was counted a few times. This chain connects TRBV6-1 to TRBJ2-3, with a tentative D call TRBD2 (5 bases). Trimming took off 4 bases at V and 0 bases at J, with 14 bases between the two ends. The CDR3 sequence is 16 residues long. Germline CDR1 MNHNS, CDR2 SASEGT. CDR3 in DNA: TGTGCCAGCAGTGCAGGACTTGCAGGAAGCACAGATACGCAGTATTTT. Translated: CASSAGLAGSTDTQYF.

This clone was found once. The chain uses TRBV29-1 and TRBJ2-7, with D perhaps TRBD2 (5 bases). Germline V CDR1 and CDR2: SQVTM, ANQGSEA. Deletions cut 7 bases from V and 6 bases from J, with 19 bases between. This CDR3 is 13 amino acids long. This chain's CDR3 is CSGMGTGYGEQYF. CDR3 bases: TGCAGCGGTATGGGAACGGGGTACGGCGAGCAGTACTTC.

This chain connects TRBV4-1 to TRBJ2-3, with 10 bases that match TRBD2. This CDR3 has 19 residues. Germline assignment: CDR1 MGHRA and CDR2 YSYEKL. J was trimmed by 0 bases and V by 4 bases; bases with no gene match: 13. The CDR3 DNA reads TGCGCCAGCAGCCCCCAGGCTAGCGGGGGTTCCTATAGCACAGATACGCAGTATTTT. As protein: CASSPQASGGSYSTDTQYF.

This chain uses TRBV5-1 with TRBJ1-1; TRBD1 is a possible D gene (5 bases). Deletions cut 7 bases from V and 3 bases from J, with 19 bases between. The CDR3 runs 15 residues. Germline values: CDR1 SGHRS, CDR2 YFSETQ. This chain's CDR3 is CASGRGSVEDTEAFF. DNA for the CDR3: TGCGCCAGCGGACGGGGGAGCGTTGAGGACACTGAAGCTTTCTTT. Supplemented by reference TRBV5-1 and TRBJ1-1, the full variable domain reads KAGVTQTPRYLIKTRGQQVTLSCSPISGHRSVSWYQQTPGQGLQFLFEYFSETQRNKGNFPGRFSGRQFSNSRSEMNVSTLELGDSALYLCASGRGSVEDTEAFFGQGTRLTVV.

The chain employs TRBV2 and TRBJ1-1; weak D call: TRBD1 (5 bases). The CDR3 is made up of 11 amino acids. The germline CDR1 and CDR2 sequences are SNHLY and FYNNEI. V was shortened by 6 bases and J by 8 bases, with 10 bases between the two germline ends. The CDR3 DNA is TGTGCCAGCAGGTATAGGGGAGAAGCTTTCTTT. Amino acids: CASRYRGEAFF.

J is TRBJ2-7 and V is TRBV5-1; TRBD1 aligns across 9 bases. CDR1 SGHRS and CDR2 YFSETQ come from the germline V gene. Losses at the gene ends were 4 bases for V and 9 bases for J; bases not matched to a gene: 14. The CDR3 contains 15 residues. The CDR3 DNA follows: TGCGCCAGCAGCCCGGGACAGGGAGAGAATTTGGGGCAGTACTTC. It yields the protein CASSPGQGENLGQYF. Filled out from reference TRBV5-1 and TRBJ2-7, the complete variable domain reads KAGVTQTPRYLIKTRGQQVTLSCSPISGHRSVSWYQQTPGQGLQFLFEYFSETQRNKGNFPGRFSGRQFSNSRSEMNVSTLELGDSALYLCASSPGQGENLGQYFGPGTRLTVT.

This chain connects TRBV27 to TRBJ2-1; no firm D call. V dropped 6 bases and J dropped 8 bases, with 11 bases sitting between them. This CDR3 is built from 12 residues. Germline V gene lookup returns CDR1 MNHEY and CDR2 SMNVEV (reference sequence). CDR3 nucleotides: TGTGCCAGCAGCCCATCTGCGGATGAGCAGTTCTTC. It codes for CASSPSADEQFF.

CDR3 DNA sequence: TGTGCCAGCAGTGCCGACAGGGACTATGGCTACACCTTC. Translating it yields CASSADRDYGYTF. The genes are TRBV6-1 and TRBJ1-2; 7 bases map to TRBD1. J was trimmed by 3 bases and V by 4 bases; bases with no gene match: 2. The CDR3 runs to 13 residues. CDR1 MNHNS and CDR2 SASEGT come from the germline V gene.

The genes are TRBV7-2 and TRBJ2-7; TRBD1 might be the D (5 bases). The V and J ends lost 5 bases and 6 bases respectively, with 17 bases between them. From germline, CDR1 is SGHTA and CDR2 FQGNSA. The CDR3 is 14 amino acids. CDR3 sequence: CASSPNRNFFEQYF. In DNA form, the CDR3 reads TGTGCCAGCAGCCCCAACAGGAATTTTTTCGAGCAGTACTTC.

This chain joins TRBV21-1 and TRBJ1-1; TRBD1 reflects the table's D call only, with no check against the DNA. TRBV21-1 represents a pseudogene. The CDR3 spans 19 residues. The CDR3, as DNA: TGTGCCAGCAGCAAAACTAAGTGGAGGGTACAGGGGTATAACACTGAAGCTTTCTTT. Its translation is CASSKTKWRVQGYNTEAFF.

The V gene is TRBV2, the J gene TRBJ1-6; 7 bases agree with TRBD1. The CDR3 is 14 amino acids. Losses at the gene ends were 3 bases for V and 9 bases for J; bases not matched to a gene: 5. Germline CDR1 and CDR2: SNHLY and FYNNEI. The CDR3 region is CASSEQGVSSPLHF. The CDR3 bases are TGTGCCAGCAGTGAGCAGGGGGTGAGTTCACCCCTCCACTTT.

The V and J genes are TRBV5-4 and TRBJ1-1, with 10 nucleotides matching TRBD1. CDR3 length: 14 residues. The germline V gene encodes CDR1 SGHNT and CDR2 YYREEE (reference sequence). V trimming: 2 bases; J trimming: 10 bases; junction bases outside the gene matches: 8. DNA of the CDR3: TGTGCCAGCAGCTTACCGGGACAGGGGACGAGAGCTTTCTTT. As protein: CASSLPGQGTRAFF.